The clone carrying this T cell receptor (beta chain) was seen more than once but under ten times. The data stem from a study of blood T cells in healthy people across ages. With a J-beta primer mix and a sample-barcoded 5' primer, a second PCR ran 7 to 11 cycles. MiXCR was run by TCRdb on the 5' RACE reads, yielding one entry per CDR3 protein. Of more than 500,000 distinct CDR3 sequences listed, around a quarter are singletons. Caucasian, healthy and from Russia, the donors were aged between roughly 6 and 95. The sample was also reused in another study, on T cells of mothers and their children. From that study: Second-round PCR products received sample barcodes and 2-4 random nucleotides from the M1S primer.

This receptor was obtained from a boy younger than 10 in good health. The sample taken for sequencing was blood.

In nucleotides, the CDR3 is TGCAGTGCTAGATCAGGGACAGTCTCCTACGAGCAGTACTTC. This sequence encodes CSARSGTVSYEQYF. This chain uses TRBV20-1 with TRBJ2-7; 7 bases agree with TRBD1. The CDR3 totals 14 residues. CDR1 and CDR2 from the germline V gene are DFQATT and SNEGSKA (reference sequence). Losses at the gene ends were 2 bases for V and 0 bases for J; bases not matched to a gene: 4.